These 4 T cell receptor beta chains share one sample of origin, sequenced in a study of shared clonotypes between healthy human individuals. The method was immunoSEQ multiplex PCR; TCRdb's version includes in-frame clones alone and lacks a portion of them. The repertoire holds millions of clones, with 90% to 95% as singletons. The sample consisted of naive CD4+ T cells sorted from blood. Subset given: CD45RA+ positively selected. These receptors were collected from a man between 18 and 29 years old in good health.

In DNA, the CDR3 is TGTGCCAGCAGCTTGAGAGCGGGGGCCTCCTACAATGAGCAGTTCTTC. It translates to CASSLRAGASYNEQFF. The chain links TRBV7-3 to TRBJ2-1; the match to TRBD2 covers 8 bases. This CDR3 is built from 16 residues. Unmatched junction bases numbered 4, after V lost 3 bases and J lost 0 bases. CDR1 SGHTA and CDR2 FQGTGA come from the germline V gene. Filled out from reference TRBV7-3 and TRBJ2-1, the complete variable domain reads GAGVSQTPSNKVTEKGKYVELRCDPISGHTALYWYRQSLGQGPEFLIYFQGTGAADDSGLPNDRFFAVRPEGSVSTLKIQRTERGDSAVYLCASSLRAGASYNEQFFGPGTRLTVL.

The DNA for the CDR3 is TGTGCCAGCTCACCAACTAGCCCCCCTGAGCAGTTCTTC. Translated, it gives CASSPTSPPEQFF. The chain combines TRBV18 with TRBJ2-1; D might be TRBD2 (6 bases). Germline CDR1 reads KGHSH; CDR2 reads LQKENI. This CDR3 has 13 residues. The V end was cut by 2 bases, the J end by 9 bases, with 11 bases between. Variable domain in full (rest from reference TRBV18 and TRBJ2-1): NAGVMQNPRHLVRRRGQEARLRCSPMKGHSHVYWYRQLPEEGLKFMVYLQKENIIDESGMPKERFSAEFPKEGPSILRIQQVVRGDSAAYFCASSPTSPPEQFFGPGTRLTVL.

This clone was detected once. The CDR3 DNA sequence: TGTGCCAGTAGCACCCCCTGGGGAGCTAACTACGAGCAGTACTTC. It translates to CASSTPWGANYEQYF. V gene TRBV19 combines with J gene TRBJ2-7; possibly TRBD2 for D (5 bases). CDR3 length: 15 amino acids. Looked up from germline, CDR1 is LNHDA and CDR2 is SQIVND (reference sequence). The V end was cut by 6 bases, the J end by 3 bases, with 18 bases between.

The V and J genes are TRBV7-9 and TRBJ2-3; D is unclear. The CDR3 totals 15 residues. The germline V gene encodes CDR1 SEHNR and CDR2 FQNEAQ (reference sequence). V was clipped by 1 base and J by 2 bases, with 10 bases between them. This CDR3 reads CASSLVGVPTDTQYF. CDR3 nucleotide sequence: TGTGCCAGCAGCTTAGTCGGAGTTCCCACAGATACGCAGTATTTT.